The table lists the clone carrying this T cell receptor beta chain with a few counts. This entry is derived from a study of OX40 agonist ivuxolimab in advanced cancers. The method was immunoSEQ multiplex PCR; TCRdb's version includes in-frame clones alone and lacks a portion of them. The table lists 20,000 to 25,000 clones, less than 90% of them singletons. Trimming stripped 0 bases from V and 5 bases from J, with 14 bases between. CDR1 SGHDT and CDR2 YYEEEE come from the germline V gene. The CDR3 loop spans 15 amino acids. This specimen consisted of CD4+ or CD8+ T cells sorted from blood, obtained in a trial of the OX40 agonist ivuxolimab. This chain joins TRBV5-6 and TRBJ2-5; unclear D gene. The origin of this receptor is an adult with an advanced solid tumor such as melanoma, head and neck, liver or kidney cancer. This CDR3 reads CASSLDLGLGETQYF. The CDR3 region has the DNA TGTGCCAGCAGCTTGGACTTGGGGTTAGGGGAGACCCAGTACTTC.